What follows are 10 T cell receptor beta chains derived from one specimen sequenced in a study of blood T cells in healthy people across ages. Then a second PCR, running about 6 to 12 cycles, was carried out with a sample-barcoded 5' primer and a J-beta primer mix. In TCRdb, the 5' RACE reads were re-called with MiXCR into one record per CDR3 protein. The sample shows hundreds of thousands of distinct CDR3 sequences, more than 20% of them seen only once. Separately, the same data were catalogued under a study of T cells of mothers and their children.

The source material was blood. The receptors stem from a boy younger than 18 in good health.

The rearrangement joins TRBV20-1 to TRBJ2-2; D is perhaps TRBD2 (5 bases). The V and J ends lost 5 bases and 6 bases respectively, with 22 bases between them. The CDR3 is 16 amino acids. Germline loops: CDR1 DFQATT, CDR2 SNEGSKA (reference sequence). In DNA, the CDR3 is TGCAGTGCTGGGGTAGCATTAGCGAGGAGCGCCGGGGAGCTGTTTTTT. As protein: CSAGVALARSAGELFF.

This chain links TRBV12-3 or TRBV12-4 with TRBJ2-1; D perhaps matches TRBD2 (6 bases). V lost 4 bases and J 3 bases, leaving 10 bases between the germline ends. The CDR3 is made up of 14 amino acids. Written as DNA, the CDR3 is TGTGCCAGCAGTTCCGGGACTTACTACAATGAGCAGTTCTTC. Translated: CASSSGTYYNEQFF.

The V gene is TRBV4-3, the J gene TRBJ2-3; either TRBD1 or TRBD2 may fit D (5 bases each). The V and J ends lost 0 bases and 6 bases respectively, with 16 bases between them. The CDR3 spans 16 residues. Per germline, CDR1 LGHNA and CDR2 YSLEER. The CDR3 is CASSQDPRTGDDTQYF. The CDR3 coding sequence is TGCGCCAGCAGCCAAGACCCTAGAACCGGGGACGATACGCAGTATTTT.

The chain employs TRBV20-1 and TRBJ2-5; a possible D gene is TRBD2 (5 bases). The DNA matches TRBJ2-1 better at its end, which makes the J call doubtful. The CDR3 consists of 13 residues. The germline CDR1 and CDR2 sequences are DFQATT and SNEGSKA (reference sequence). DNA for the CDR3: TGCAGTGGGTTGGGAGAAACCCACAATGAGCAGTTCTTC. This encodes CSGLGETHNEQFF.

In this sample, this clonotype turned up a few times. V and J are TRBV10-3 and TRBJ1-5, with D possibly being TRBD1 (6 bases). V shed 11 bases and J shed 3 bases, with 14 bases lying between them. The CDR3 is 13 residues long. Looked up from germline, CDR1 is ENHRY and CDR2 is SYGVKD. CDR3 in amino acids: CAASTGSNQPQHF. In DNA, the CDR3 is TGTGCCGCTTCGACAGGCTCCAATCAGCCCCAGCATTTT.

In this sample, this clonotype turned up a few times. The rearrangement joins TRBV29-1 to TRBJ2-5; no clear D gene. Germline lookup yields CDR1 SQVTM and CDR2 ANQGSEA. The CDR3 is 12 residues long. The V gene lost 8 bases and the J gene lost 4 bases, with 14 bases spanning the gap. The DNA for the CDR3 is TGCAGCACCCGCGTGCAGTCAGAGACCCAGTACTTC. It is translated as CSTRVQSETQYF.

The chain is built from TRBV5-1 and TRBJ2-1, with TRBD1 as a possible D gene (6 bases). CDR3 length equals 15 residues. Germline assignment: CDR1 SGHRS and CDR2 YFSETQ. V lost 4 bases and J lost 0, with 11 bases in between. For the CDR3, the DNA is TGCGCCAGCAGCGCGACCAGGGGCTCCTACAATGAGCAGTTCTTC. It specifies CASSATRGSYNEQFF.

This clonotype appeared a few times. This chain uses TRBV12-3 or TRBV12-4 with TRBJ1-6, with D perhaps matching TRBD1 (6 bases). V shed 4 bases and J shed 6 bases, with 10 bases lying between them. CDR3 length equals 14 residues. The CDR3 sequence is CASSSGGANSPLHF. DNA for the CDR3: TGTGCCAGCAGTTCCGGGGGGGCTAATTCACCCCTCCACTTT.

This clonotype has just a few counts. This chain's CDR3 is CASSRIGQGVYGYTF. The CDR3 DNA reads TGTGCCAGCAGCCGAATCGGACAGGGGGTCTATGGCTACACCTTC. This sequence joins TRBV14 and TRBJ1-2; 10 bases fit TRBD1. The germline gives CDR1 SGHDN, CDR2 FVKESK. The J segment lost 4 bases and the V segment lost 4 bases, leaving 6 bases of the junction unmatched. The CDR3 consists of 15 residues.

This clonotype was recorded a few times. The chain recombines TRBV29-1 with TRBJ1-2, with a possible D match to TRBD1 (6 bases). Trimming left V 8 bases short and J 2 bases short, with 24 bases between. The germline CDR1 and CDR2 sequences are SQVTM and ANQGSEA. The CDR3 sequence is 16 residues long. The chain's CDR3 is CSYYRGLEDQNYGYTF. CDR3 sequence (DNA): TGCAGCTACTACCGGGGGCTAGAAGATCAGAACTATGGCTACACCTTC.